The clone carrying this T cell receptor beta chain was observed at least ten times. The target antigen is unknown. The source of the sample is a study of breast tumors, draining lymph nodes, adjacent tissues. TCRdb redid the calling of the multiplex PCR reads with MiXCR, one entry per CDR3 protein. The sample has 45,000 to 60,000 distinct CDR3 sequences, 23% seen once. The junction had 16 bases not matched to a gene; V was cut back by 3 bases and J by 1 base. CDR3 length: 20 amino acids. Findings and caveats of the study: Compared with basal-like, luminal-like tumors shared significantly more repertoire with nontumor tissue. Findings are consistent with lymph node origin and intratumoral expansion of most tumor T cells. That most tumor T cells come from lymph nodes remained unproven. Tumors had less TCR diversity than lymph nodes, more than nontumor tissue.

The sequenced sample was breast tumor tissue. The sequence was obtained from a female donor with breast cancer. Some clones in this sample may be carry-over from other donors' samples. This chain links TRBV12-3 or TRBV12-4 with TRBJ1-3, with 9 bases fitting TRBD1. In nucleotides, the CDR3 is TGTGCCAGCAGTTTTGGGCAGAGCTCCGGGACAGGGTTTTCTGGAAACACCATATATTTT. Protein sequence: CASSFGQSSGTGFSGNTIYF.